These T cell receptor beta chains were read from a single sample in a study of cytomegalovirus exposure and HLA in healthy donors. Sequencing was performed with immunoSEQ multiplex PCR; in TCRdb, only in-frame clones are kept and a portion is missing. The sample lists about 180,000 clones; just over 70% were seen once. The specimen sequenced was PBMCs. These receptors all stem from a human donor in good health. The CDR3 runs from the conserved cysteine through the conserved F or W. A D gene is named only where the DNA matches it firmly. A clone size is listed for some rows: how often the clone was seen (once, few, many), or a class if it is expanded.

NA	TRBV19	TRBJ2-2	NA	CASSEAPSNTGELFF	TGTGCCAGTAGTGAGGCACCCAGTAACACCGGGGAGCTGTTTTTT
NA	TRBV2	TRBJ2-7	few	CASMKQKRVSHEQYF	TGTGCCAGCATGAAACAGAAGAGAGTTTCGCACGAGCAGTACTTC
NA	TRBV4-1	TRBJ2-7	NA	CASSQSGFEQYF	TGCGCCAGCAGCCAAAGCGGGTTCGAGCAGTACTTC
NA	TRBV18	TRBJ1-1	NA	CASSPQTADSAEAFF	TGTGCCAGCTCACCGCAGACGGCAGACTCTGCTGAAGCTTTCTTT
NA	TRBV5-4	TRBJ1-2	NA	CASSLNREYYGYTF	TGTGCCAGCAGCTTAAATCGGGAGTACTATGGCTACACCTTC
TRBD1	TRBV30	TRBJ2-3	NA	CARRDRGTDTQYF	TGTGCCCGCCGGGACAGGGGCACAGATACGCAGTATTTT
TRBD1	TRBV15	TRBJ1-2	NA	CATRTGMGGYTF	TGTGCCACCCGGACAGGGATGGGTGGCTACACCTTC
NA	TRBV19	TRBJ1-6	NA	CASSTGLTSGRNSPLHF	TGTGCCAGTAGTACGGGACTCACCTCCGGACGTAATTCACCCCTCCACTTT
NA	TRBV30	TRBJ1-1	NA	CAWKSWGLDGTEAFF	TGTGCCTGGAAATCGTGGGGCCTAGACGGGACTGAAGCTTTCTTT
NA	TRBV6-6	TRBJ1-5	NA	CASSYGQSDEAQHF	TGTGCCAGCAGTTACGGGCAGTCCGATGAAGCCCAGCATTTT
TRBD1	TRBV19	TRBJ2-7	few	CASSPLDRAYEQYF	TGTGCCAGTAGTCCACTGGACAGGGCCTACGAGCAGTACTTC
NA	TRBV19	TRBJ1-5	NA	CASSISFDNQPQHF	TGTGCCAGTAGTATCAGTTTTGACAATCAGCCCCAGCATTTT
NA	TRBV14	TRBJ2-1	NA	CASSLSNEQFF	TGTGCCAGCAGCCTTAGCAATGAGCAGTTCTTC
TRBD1	TRBV19	TRBJ1-3	few	CASSSTGERFGNTIYF	TGTGCCAGTAGTTCCACAGGGGAAAGGTTTGGAAACACCATATATTTT
NA	TRBV30	TRBJ1-6	once	CAWSSRIRGSSYNSPLHF	TGTGCCTGGAGCTCTCGGATTCGGGGGAGCTCCTATAATTCACCCCTCCACTTT
TRBD1	TRBV6-5	TRBJ2-2	NA	CASTQGTGGTGELFF	TGTGCCAGCACCCAGGGGACAGGGGGTACCGGGGAGCTGTTTTTT
TRBD1	TRBV10-3	TRBJ1-4	NA	CATLDAEGAGNEKLFF	TGTGCCACCTTGGACGCCGAGGGGGCTGGTAATGAAAAACTGTTTTTT
TRBD2	TRBV4-1	TRBJ2-1	few	CASSQERPSGVREQFF	TGCGCCAGCAGCCAAGAGAGGCCTAGCGGGGTGCGTGAGCAGTTCTTC
NA	TRBV5-6	TRBJ2-7	once	CASSGTDPYEQYF	TGTGCCAGCAGCGGGACTGACCCCTACGAGCAGTACTTC
NA	TRBV10-3	TRBJ1-5	NA	CAISVGGDQPQHF	TGTGCCATCAGTGTGGGAGGGGATCAGCCCCAGCATTTT
TRBD1	TRBV18	TRBJ2-1	NA	CASSLDRGYYNEQFF	TGTGCCAGCTCACTGGACAGGGGGTACTACAATGAGCAGTTCTTC
TRBD2	TRBV11-2	TRBJ2-3	few	CASSLGRGGTDTQYF	TGTGCCAGCAGCTTAGGTCGGGGGGGCACAGATACGCAGTATTTT
NA	TRBV29-1	TRBJ1-1	NA	CSVDQNEAFF	TGCAGCGTTGACCAGAATGAAGCTTTCTTT
TRBD1	TRBV18	TRBJ2-1	NA	CASSPETGGNEQFF	TGTGCCAGCTCACCAGAGACAGGGGGCAATGAGCAGTTCTTC
TRBD1	TRBV11-2	TRBJ1-1	NA	CASNSRGQDHTEAFF	TGTGCCAGCAACAGCAGGGGGCAGGATCACACTGAAGCTTTCTTT
NA	TRBV27	TRBJ1-1	NA	CASSLSARNTEAFF	TGTGCCAGCAGTTTATCAGCCCGGAACACTGAAGCTTTCTTT
NA	TRBV18	TRBJ1-4	NA	CASSPPLRAEKLFF	TGTGCCAGCTCACCACCGCTCAGGGCAGAAAAACTGTTTTTT
NA	TRBV7-9	TRBJ2-7	NA	CASSYERGSPYEQYF	TGTGCCAGCAGCTATGAGCGTGGGAGTCCCTACGAGCAGTACTTC
TRBD1	TRBV2	TRBJ1-4	NA	CASNRGGEKLFF	TGTGCCAGCAACAGGGGTGGTGAAAAACTGTTTTTT
TRBD1	TRBV2	TRBJ2-3	NA	CASSDSGTGADTQYF	TGTGCCAGCAGTGATTCGGGGACAGGCGCAGATACGCAGTATTTT
NA	TRBV7-8	TRBJ2-5	NA	CASSSARGAIQYF	TGTGCCAGCAGTTCTGCCCGGGGGGCGATCCAGTACTTC
NA	TRBV6-1	TRBJ2-7	NA	CASSEVWGPGRGIYEQYF	TGTGCCAGCAGTGAAGTTTGGGGCCCTGGCAGGGGTATCTACGAGCAGTACTTC
TRBD2	TRBV10-3	TRBJ2-3	NA	CAISLVAGGPADTQYF	TGTGCCATCAGTTTGGTAGCGGGGGGCCCGGCAGATACGCAGTATTTT
NA	TRBV4-3	TRBJ1-5	NA	CASSQETASNQPQHF	TGCGCCAGCAGCCAAGAGACAGCCAGCAATCAGCCCCAGCATTTT
TRBD1	TRBV2	TRBJ1-2	NA	CASSRDSYGYTF	TGTGCCAGCTCCCGGGACAGCTATGGCTACACCTTC
NA	TRBV5-1	TRBJ2-7	few	CASSIGPYEQYF	TGCGCCAGCAGCATTGGGCCTTACGAGCAGTACTTC
TRBD1	TRBV2	TRBJ1-1	NA	CASISDRDGPEAFF	TGTGCCAGCATCTCCGACAGGGATGGGCCTGAAGCTTTCTTT
TRBD1	TRBV18	TRBJ1-2	NA	CASSPLSGTGLANYGYTF	TGTGCCAGCTCACCCCTATCCGGGACAGGGTTAGCTAACTATGGCTACACCTTC
NA	TRBV5-1	TRBJ1-1	NA	CASSPDGGGTEAFF	TGCGCCAGCAGCCCCGACGGTGGAGGGACTGAAGCTTTCTTT
TRBD2	TRBV11-3	TRBJ2-7	NA	CASSLDPLAGGLYEQYF	TGTGCCAGCAGCTTAGATCCCTTAGCGGGGGGGTTGTACGAGCAGTACTTC
NA	TRBV5-6	TRBJ2-2	NA	CASSSAGELFF	TGTGCCAGCAGCTCAGCCGGGGAGCTGTTTTTT
TRBD1	TRBV2	TRBJ2-7	NA	CASRPNKGTGWAYEQYF	TGTGCCAGCAGACCAAATAAAGGGACAGGGTGGGCCTACGAGCAGTACTTC
NA	TRBV9	TRBJ1-2	NA	CASSVGQYGYTF	TGTGCCAGCAGCGTCGGACAGTATGGCTACACCTTC
TRBD1	TRBV18	TRBJ1-3	NA	CASSPRDRGSGNTIYF	TGTGCCAGCTCACCTCGGGACAGGGGTTCTGGAAACACCATATATTTT
TRBD1	TRBV2	TRBJ1-4	many	CASTVDRGGEKLFF	TGTGCCAGCACCGTAGACAGGGGTGGGGAAAAACTGTTTTTT
TRBD1	TRBV19	TRBJ1-2	once	CASSRQGMSYGYTF	TGTGCCAGTAGTAGACAGGGGATGAGCTATGGCTACACCTTC
NA	TRBV27	TRBJ2-5	NA	CASSLLRAFQETQYF	TGTGCCAGCAGTTTATTGAGGGCGTTCCAAGAGACCCAGTACTTC
TRBD1	TRBV2	TRBJ2-7	NA	CASSRRTGTASYEQYF	TGTGCCAGCAGCCGCAGGACAGGGACGGCGTCCTACGAGCAGTACTTC
NA	TRBV20-1	TRBJ1-6	NA	CSASRGSPLHF	TGCAGTGCTAGCAGGGGTTCACCCCTCCACTTT
NA	TRBV12-5	TRBJ1-5	NA	CASGLRGGGYQPQHF	TGTGCTAGTGGTTTGAGGGGGGGAGGGTATCAGCCCCAGCATTTT
NA	TRBV7-2	TRBJ2-3	NA	CASSIIAGARTDTQYF	TGTGCCAGCAGCATCATCGCGGGGGCCCGCACAGATACGCAGTATTTT
NA	TRBV21-1	TRBJ2-5	NA	CASSKGLLAAGRETQYF	TGTGCCAGCAGCAAAGGCCTCCTAGCGGCGGGGCGGGAGACCCAGTACTTC
TRBD2	TRBV5-4	TRBJ2-1	NA	CASSPRGGSYNEQFF	TGTGCCAGCAGCCCCCGGGGGGGCTCGTACAATGAGCAGTTCTTC
NA	TRBV9	TRBJ2-1	NA	CASSVDIGSYNEQFF	TGTGCCAGCAGCGTCGACATCGGCTCCTACAATGAGCAGTTCTTC
TRBD1	TRBV10-3	TRBJ1-2	once	CAISESPNRGRDGYTF	TGTGCCATCAGTGAGTCGCCCAACAGGGGGCGCGATGGCTACACCTTC